These 17 T cell receptor beta chains were sequenced from one sample in a study of blood T cell repertoires in COVID-19. Assay used: immunoSEQ multiplex PCR; TCRdb lists only in-frame clones, some missing. The sample includes fewer than 300,000 clones, 70% to 90% seen only once; the top ten take 0.9% to 1%. What was sequenced was peripheral blood. Receptor source: a woman in her thirties or forties who had recovered from COVID-19.

This clone was recorded a few times. This chain links TRBV5-4 with TRBJ2-1; 7 positions agree with TRBD2. The CDR3 totals 14 residues. Trimming at V came to 4 bases and at J to 3 bases, leaving 4 bases not matched to a gene. Germline V gives CDR1 SGHNT, CDR2 YYREEE (reference sequence). Here the CDR3 reads CASSAGLDYNEQFF. The CDR3 DNA reads as TGTGCCAGCAGCGCCGGACTAGACTACAATGAGCAGTTCTTC.

This chain connects TRBV9 to TRBJ2-7; TRBD2 matches at 9 bases. The CDR3 loop spans 15 amino acids. Germline V gene lookup returns CDR1 SGDLS and CDR2 YYNGEE. Trimming removed 3 bases from V and 3 bases from J; junction bases left unmatched: 7. CDR3 loop: CASSAEGLAGYEQYF. The CDR3 DNA reads as TGTGCCAGCAGCGCAGAGGGACTAGCAGGCTACGAGCAGTACTTC.

In its sample, this clone was seen once. This chain links TRBV19 with TRBJ2-1; D perhaps matches TRBD2 (5 bases). The CDR3 length is 13 residues. V was pared by 3 bases and J by 6 bases, with 9 bases between. Germline-derived CDR1 and CDR2 are LNHDA and SQIVND (reference sequence). CDR3 residues: CASSIERANEQFF. CDR3 DNA sequence: TGTGCCAGTAGTATCGAGAGGGCCAATGAGCAGTTCTTC.

The V gene is TRBV25-1, the J gene TRBJ1-1, with a possible D match to TRBD1 (5 bases). Trimming took off 1 base at V and 0 bases at J, with 12 bases between the two ends. Germline CDR1 MGHDK, CDR2 SYGVNS. The CDR3 runs to 16 residues. The CDR3 region has the DNA TGTGCCAGCAGTGAATGGGGGGAAGGGGTGAACACTGAAGCTTTCTTT. Translating it yields CASSEWGEGVNTEAFF.

The chain has TRBV9 and TRBJ2-1, with 9 bases that match TRBD2. Unmatched junction bases numbered 16, after V lost 4 bases and J lost 8 bases. CDR3 size: 17 residues. Per germline, CDR1 SGDLS and CDR2 YYNGEE. CDR3 nucleotides: TGTGCCAGCAGCAGGTATGCCCCCGCGGGAGGGCCCCATGAGCAGTTCTTC. Translating it yields CASSRYAPAGGPHEQFF. The whole variable domain, filled in from reference TRBV9 and TRBJ2-1, reads DSGVTQTPKHLITATGQRVTLRCSPRSGDLSVYWYQQSLDQGLQFLIQYYNGEERAKGNILERFSAQQFPDLHSELNLSSLELGDSALYFCASSRYAPAGGPHEQFFGPGTRLTVL.

The genes are TRBV19 and TRBJ2-2; 8 positions agree with TRBD1. The CDR3 totals 14 residues. Germline lookup yields CDR1 LNHDA and CDR2 SQIVND (reference sequence). J lost 6 bases, V lost 7 bases, and 7 bases had no gene match. The CDR3 nucleotides read TGTGCCAGTACCCCGGACAGGGTGTCCGGGGAGCTGTTTTTT. Translating gives CASTPDRVSGELFF.

The chain joins TRBV30 to TRBJ2-7, with 9 bases lining up with TRBD1. The V and J ends lost 5 bases and 2 bases, in that order; junction bases with no gene match: 4. Germline V gene sequence: CDR1 GTSNPN, CDR2 SVGIG (reference sequence). This CDR3 spans 13 amino acids. CDR3 coding DNA: TGTGCCTGGGGACAGGGGTCGCCCTACGAGCAGTACTTC. It is translated as CAWGQGSPYEQYF.

This clone appeared a single time. This chain connects TRBV5-1 to TRBJ2-1; D is uncertain. The V gene lost 4 bases and the J gene lost 10 bases, with 18 bases spanning the gap. Per germline, CDR1 SGHRS and CDR2 YFSETQ. CDR3 length: 14 residues. CDR3 in amino acids: CASSPRLAHAEQFF. In DNA form, the CDR3 reads TGCGCCAGCAGCCCCCGACTGGCGCACGCAGAGCAGTTCTTC.

The chain couples TRBV5-6 to TRBJ2-5, with 10 positions matching TRBD2. CDR3 length: 13 amino acids. Trimming removed 8 bases from V and 4 bases from J; junction bases left unmatched: 5. Germline assignment: CDR1 SGHDT and CDR2 YYEEEE. The CDR3 region is CASQLAGTETQYF. DNA of the CDR3: TGTGCCAGTCAACTAGCGGGAACAGAGACCCAGTACTTC.

This chain connects TRBV2 to TRBJ2-1; TRBD2 aligns across 7 bases. Germline V gives CDR1 SNHLY, CDR2 FYNNEI. V lost 11 bases and J lost 7; bases outside the gene matches: 8. This CDR3 has 12 amino acids. The DNA for the CDR3 is TGTGCCGGAGCGGGAACGAAGAATGAGCAGTTCTTC. Amino acid sequence: CAGAGTKNEQFF.

To note about this clone: A junction boundary mismatches the germline segment, possibly from a read error. The rearrangement joins TRBV19 to TRBJ2-1, with D perhaps matching TRBD1 (5 bases). CDR3 size: 15 residues. The germline V gene encodes CDR1 LNHDA and CDR2 SQIVND (reference sequence). The CDR3 sequence: CSSSGLPSAYNEQFF. In DNA form, the CDR3 reads TGCTCTTCTTCAGGGCTTCCCAGCGCCTACAATGAGCAGTTCTTC. Supplemented by reference TRBV19 and TRBJ2-1, the full variable domain reads DGGITQSPKYLFRKEGQNVTLSCEQNLNHDAMYWYRQDPGQGLRLIYYSQIVNDFQKGDIAEGYSVSREKKESFPLTVTSAQKNPTAFYLCSSSGLPSAYNEQFFGPGTRLTVL.

The chain combines TRBV5-5 with TRBJ1-2; 7 bases map to TRBD1. Looked up from germline, CDR1 is SGHKS and CDR2 is YYEKEE (reference sequence). With 3 bases clipped from V and 7 bases from J, the junction kept 6 bases outside the gene matches. The CDR3 consists of 13 residues. The CDR3 loop reads CASSSGTVGGYTF. The CDR3 bases are TGTGCCAGCAGCTCCGGGACAGTGGGTGGCTACACCTTC.

This sequence joins TRBV24-1 and TRBJ2-1, with D possibly matching TRBD2 (5 bases). The CDR3 runs to 15 residues. Trimming removed 4 bases from V and 2 bases from J, with 11 bases in between. Germline V gene sequence: CDR1 KGHDR, CDR2 SFDVKD. Here the CDR3 DNA reads TGTGCCACCAGTGACCCCGGACTTCCCTACAATGAGCAGTTCTTC. The encoded protein is CATSDPGLPYNEQFF.

V is TRBV7-9 and J is TRBJ2-1; the D is unclear. V gave up 1 base and J gave up 8 bases, with 15 bases separating them. Per germline, CDR1 SEHNR and CDR2 FQNEAQ (reference sequence). The CDR3 has 15 amino acids. As DNA, the CDR3 is TGTGCCAGCAGCTTAGGGGCGTCGGTTGGCGATGAGCAGTTCTTC. Translating it yields CASSLGASVGDEQFF.

The rearrangement links TRBV30 to TRBJ1-1; no definite D call. V lost 0 bases to trimming and J lost 3 bases, with 8 bases between them. The CDR3 sequence is 13 residues long. Germline assignment: CDR1 GTSNPN and CDR2 SVGIG (reference sequence). The CDR3 DNA follows: TGTGCCTGGAGTGTACTCGGGGACACTGAAGCTTTCTTT. This codes for CAWSVLGDTEAFF.

This clone was seen many times. Within the sample, other DNA sequences also encode this same CDR3. The chain is built from TRBV7-6 and TRBJ1-1; 7 nucleotides align to TRBD1. Trimming took 5 bases from V and 8 from J; bases not matched to a gene: 11. Germline CDR1 is SGHVS and CDR2 is FNYEAQ. This CDR3 comprises 14 residues. In DNA form, the CDR3 reads TGTGCCAGCAGCCTAGTACCCGACAGGGCCGAAGCTTTCTTT. Its protein product is CASSLVPDRAEAFF.

The J gene is TRBJ1-2, the V gene TRBV6-5; the D gene is possibly TRBD1 (6 bases). The V gene lost 2 bases and the J gene lost 11 bases, with 18 bases spanning the gap. This CDR3 has 14 residues. Germline lookup yields CDR1 MNHEY and CDR2 SVGAGI. CDR3 DNA: TGTGCCAGCAGTTACCAGACAGGCCCTCGGGAATACACCTTC. Translating gives CASSYQTGPREYTF.